The 20 T cell receptor beta chains reported below all come from one sample, sequenced in a study of identical twins. Via MiXCR, TCRdb re-called the 5' RACE reads, giving one row per CDR3 protein. The sample lists a few hundred thousand distinct CDR3 sequences, roughly 24% seen once, with 2.9% in the top ten. This sample was also put to use in a study of T cells expressing NK-cell markers.

Sequenced input: CD4+ T cells sorted from blood. The receptors stem from a woman between 18 and 30 years old in good health.

CDR3 sequence: CASSGRREGRDEQYF. CDR3 DNA: TGTGCCAGCAGTGGCAGACGGGAGGGCCGGGACGAGCAGTACTTC. The genes are TRBV25-1 and TRBJ2-7; TRBD2 matches at 8 bases. CDR1 is MGHDK, CDR2 SYGVNS, per germline. V dropped 4 bases and J dropped 5; count of bases not matched to a gene: 10. This CDR3 is built from 15 residues.

This clonotype was observed a handful of times. This chain uses TRBV5-5 with TRBJ1-5; 12 bases line up with TRBD1. The junction had 6 bases not matched to a gene; V was cut back by 4 bases and J by 10 bases. Germline CDR1 is SGHKS and CDR2 is YYEKEE (reference sequence). The CDR3 has 14 residues. The chain's CDR3 is CASSLGQGARPQHF. The CDR3 nucleotides are TGTGCCAGCAGCCTGGGACAGGGGGCTCGACCCCAGCATTTT.

This clonotype was counted between two and nine times. The chain uses TRBV6-5 and TRBJ1-6; 11 bases are a match to TRBD1. Germline V CDR1 and CDR2: MNHEY, SVGAGI. The CDR3 sequence is 15 residues long. V shed 4 bases, J shed 11 bases, and the junction held 7 bases outside the gene matches. As DNA, the CDR3 is TGTGCCAGCAGTTCGTGGACAGGGGGCGCGACACCCCTCCACTTT. It codes for CASSSWTGGATPLHF.

This chain uses TRBV5-4 with TRBJ2-3; no firm D call. Germline V CDR1 and CDR2: SGHNT, YYREEE (reference sequence). The CDR3 runs to 14 residues. The germline V and J ends were trimmed by 1 base and 4 bases, with 10 bases remaining between them. CDR3 sequence (DNA): TGTGCCAGCAGCTTGTTTTTGGGCCCAGATACGCAGTATTTT. Translation gives CASSLFLGPDTQYF.

This chain uses TRBV12-3 or TRBV12-4 with TRBJ1-6; 11 nucleotides agree with TRBD1. V shed 6 bases, J shed 10 bases, and the junction held 5 bases outside the gene matches. This CDR3 comprises 14 residues. The CDR3 loop is CASRPDRGRSPLHF. The CDR3 DNA reads TGTGCCAGCAGGCCGGACAGGGGGCGATCACCCCTCCACTTT.

This clonotype was counted a few times. The rearrangement uses TRBV9 and TRBJ2-1, with 8 bases that match TRBD1. The V and J ends lost 4 bases and 2 bases, in that order; junction bases with no gene match: 5. Germline CDR1 SGDLS, CDR2 YYNGEE. The CDR3 is 15 amino acids. The CDR3 DNA reads TGTGCCAGCAGCCCAGACAGGGGTACCTACAATGAGCAGTTCTTC. Its protein is CASSPDRGTYNEQFF. Filled out from reference TRBV9 and TRBJ2-1, the complete variable domain reads DSGVTQTPKHLITATGQRVTLRCSPRSGDLSVYWYQQSLDQGLQFLIQYYNGEERAKGNILERFSAQQFPDLHSELNLSSLELGDSALYFCASSPDRGTYNEQFFGPGTRLTVL.

The chain uses TRBV6-1 and TRBJ1-1; tentative D call: TRBD1 (5 bases). Trimming removed 8 bases at V and 0 bases at J, with 13 bases between. The CDR3 extends over 14 amino acids. Germline V gene lookup returns CDR1 MNHNS and CDR2 SASEGT. In nucleotides, the CDR3 is TGTGCCAGCGCAAGTCGGGGCATGAACACTGAAGCTTTCTTT. This encodes CASASRGMNTEAFF.

The chain uses TRBV11-3 and TRBJ2-5, with 7 bases identical to TRBD1. This CDR3 contains 17 residues. Trimming cost V 5 bases and J 2 bases; bases outside gene matches: 14. CDR1 and CDR2 (germline): SGHNT, YENEEA. CDR3 region: CASSPPTGSKGQETQYF. The CDR3 region has the DNA TGTGCCAGCAGCCCACCGACAGGGTCGAAGGGGCAAGAGACCCAGTACTTC. Together with reference TRBV11-3 and TRBJ2-5, the CDR3 gives the full variable domain: EAGVVQSPRYKIIEKKQPVAFWCNPISGHNTLYWYLQNLGQGPELLIRYENEEAVDDSQLPKDRFSAERLKGVDSTLKIQPAELGDSAVYLCASSPPTGSKGQETQYFGPGTRLLVL.

This rearrangement joins TRBV11-2 to TRBJ1-2, with a weak D call TRBD1 (6 bases). The length of the CDR3 is 13 residues. Germline loops: CDR1 SGHAT, CDR2 FQNNGV. Trimming pared 1 base from V and 7 bases from J, leaving 10 bases between. The CDR3, as DNA: TGTGCCAGCAGCTTAGTGGACAGAGCTGGCTACACCTTC. Its protein is CASSLVDRAGYTF.

V gene TRBV12-3 or TRBV12-4 combines with J gene TRBJ2-1; the D gene is possibly TRBD2 (5 bases). CDR3 length: 15 amino acids. With 6 bases removed from V and 1 base from J, the gap between germline ends came to 13 bases. The CDR3 sequence: CASRSSGGSYNEQFF. The CDR3 DNA follows: TGTGCCAGCAGGTCTAGTGGAGGTTCCTACAATGAGCAGTTCTTC.

The rearrangement uses TRBV12-3 or TRBV12-4 and TRBJ2-7; the match to TRBD1 covers 9 bases. V lost 5 bases to trimming and J lost 4 bases; unmatched junction nucleotides: 6. The CDR3 covers 14 residues. CDR3 in amino acids: CASSETGGTYEQYF. The CDR3 coding sequence is TGTGCCAGCAGTGAGACAGGGGGAACGTACGAGCAGTACTTC.

This chain connects TRBV7-2 to TRBJ2-1, with TRBD2 matching 8 bases. Germline V CDR1 and CDR2: SGHTA, FQGNSA. J gave up 8 bases and V 2 bases, and 8 bases lay outside the gene matches. This CDR3 comprises 15 residues. The CDR3 loop reads CASSLRRGEFDEQFF. CDR3 nucleotides: TGTGCCAGCAGCTTACGGCGGGGGGAGTTCGATGAGCAGTTCTTC.

The chain combines TRBV5-6 with TRBJ2-3, with 12 bases matching TRBD2. V was pared by 2 bases and J by 7 bases, with 8 bases of the junction left unmatched. Germline V CDR1 and CDR2: SGHDT, YYEEEE. The CDR3 is 16 amino acids. CDR3 nucleotide sequence: TGTGCCAGCAGCTTTTCCCTAGCGGGAGGGATGAATACGCAGTATTTT. Its translation: CASSFSLAGGMNTQYF.

This chain joins TRBV25-1 and TRBJ2-1; 10 nucleotides match TRBD1. Unmatched junction bases numbered 8, after V lost 6 bases and J lost 6 bases. The CDR3 sequence is 15 residues long. The germline V gene encodes CDR1 MGHDK and CDR2 SYGVNS. The CDR3 is CASRVETGGGNEQFF. The CDR3 coding sequence is TGTGCCAGCAGGGTGGAGACAGGGGGCGGCAATGAGCAGTTCTTC.

The chain combines TRBV6-6 with TRBJ1-2, with 7 positions matching TRBD1. This CDR3 contains 13 residues. Germline trimming cut 6 bases from V and 6 bases from J; bases unmatched to any gene: 7. Germline V gives CDR1 MNHNY, CDR2 SVGAGI (reference sequence). CDR3 protein: CASRRDSLDGYTF. DNA for the CDR3: TGTGCCAGCAGGAGGGACAGCTTGGATGGCTACACCTTC.

The rearrangement uses TRBV5-1 and TRBJ1-1, with D possibly TRBD1 on 5 matching bases. V lost 4 bases to trimming and J lost 4 bases, with 11 bases between them. This CDR3 spans 13 amino acids. The germline V gene has CDR1 SGHRS and CDR2 YFSETQ. CDR3 DNA sequence: TGCGCCAGCAGCGGGCATGGGGGCACTGAAGCTTTCTTT. Encoded protein: CASSGHGGTEAFF.

This chain uses TRBV12-3 or TRBV12-4 with TRBJ1-2; D possibly corresponds to TRBD1 (6 bases). The V end was cut by 5 bases, the J end by 6 bases, with 13 bases between. This CDR3 has 13 amino acids. In DNA form, the CDR3 reads TGTGCCAGCAGTCGCACAGGGTTTGATGGCTACACCTTC. Protein sequence: CASSRTGFDGYTF.

This sequence joins TRBV5-6 and TRBJ2-5; D unclear. V dropped 4 bases and J dropped 5 bases, with 6 bases sitting between them. CDR1 SGHDT and CDR2 YYEEEE come from the germline V gene. CDR3 length: 11 amino acids. DNA of the CDR3: TGTGCCAGCAGCCGGATGGAGACCCAGTACTTC. Protein product: CASSRMETQYF. Based on the CDR3 plus reference TRBV5-6 and TRBJ2-5, the full variable domain is DAGVTQSPTHLIKTRGQQVTLRCSPKSGHDTVSWYQQALGQGPQFIFQYYEEEERQRGNFPDRFSGHQFPNYSSELNVNALLLGDSALYLCASSRMETQYFGPGTRLLVL.

The chain recombines TRBV21-1 with TRBJ2-7; TRBD1, the D gene given by the table, was not confirmed from the DNA. TRBV21-1 is deemed a pseudogene. The CDR3 loop spans 12 amino acids. CDR3 region: CARIGQEGEQYF. CDR3 coding DNA: TGTGCCCGAATCGGACAGGAAGGTGAGCAGTACTTC.

Only a few counts were recorded for this clonotype. V is TRBV25-1 and J is TRBJ2-7, with 10 bases identical to TRBD1. V dropped 8 bases and J dropped 3; count of bases not matched to a gene: 7. Germline-derived CDR1 and CDR2 are MGHDK and SYGVNS. The CDR3 is made up of 14 amino acids. CDR3 in DNA: TGTGCCAGCGGGCGACAGGGGGCAATCTACGAGCAGTACTTC. Protein sequence: CASGRQGAIYEQYF.